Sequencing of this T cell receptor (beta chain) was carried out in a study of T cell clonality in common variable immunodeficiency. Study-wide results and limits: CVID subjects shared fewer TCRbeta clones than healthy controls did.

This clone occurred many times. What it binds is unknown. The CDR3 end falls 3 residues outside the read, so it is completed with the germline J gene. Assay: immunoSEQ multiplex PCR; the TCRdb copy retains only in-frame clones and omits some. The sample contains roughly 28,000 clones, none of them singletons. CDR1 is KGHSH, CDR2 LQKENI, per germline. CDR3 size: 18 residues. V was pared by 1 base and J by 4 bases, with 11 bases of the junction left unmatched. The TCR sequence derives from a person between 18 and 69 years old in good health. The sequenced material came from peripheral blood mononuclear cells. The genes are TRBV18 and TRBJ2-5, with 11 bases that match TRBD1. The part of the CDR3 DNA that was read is TGTGCCAGCTCACCACTCCGGTCCGGACAGGGGGCTGGAGAGACC. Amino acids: CASSPLRSGQGAGET. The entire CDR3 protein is CASSPLRSGQGAGETQYF. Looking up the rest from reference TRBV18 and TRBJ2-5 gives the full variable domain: NAGVMQNPRHLVRRRGQEARLRCSPMKGHSHVYWYRQLPEEGLKFMVYLQKENIIDESGMPKERFSAEFPKEGPSILRIQQVVRGDSAAYFCASSPLRSGQGAGETQYFGPGTRLLVL.